This T cell receptor beta chain was sequenced during a study of cytomegalovirus exposure and HLA in healthy donors. Study findings and constraints: Through in vitro validation, three CMV-associated chains were shown to be specific for CMV antigens. Follow-up analysis later connected one missense variant in DCLRE1C with trimming of TCR beta V- and J-genes.

A multiplex PCR was run with 60 Vbeta primers and 13 Jbeta primers. Authors' analysis steps: A later analysis tallied tens of millions of unique TCR beta chains, approximately 10 million of them shared. Data came from immunoSEQ multiplex PCR; TCRdb stores just in-frame clones and leaves some out. Clone size and the V and J calls come from that table; the DNA yielded D and trimming. Of 110,000 or so clones in the sample, about 68% were seen once. For this clone: Its specificity is not known.

Input material: PBMCs. The source of this sequence is a woman between 40 and 50 years old in good health and CMV-seropositive.

The DNA of the CDR3 is TGTGCCAGCAGCTTAGGCCCGGCGGGCCTTAGCACAGATACGCAGTATTTT. It yields the protein CASSLGPAGLSTDTQYF. The chain joins TRBV7-2 to TRBJ2-3, with D tentatively TRBD2 (5 bases). The CDR3 spans 17 residues. Germline CDR1 reads SGHTA; CDR2 reads FQGNSA. The V and J ends lost 1 base and 0 bases respectively, with 14 bases between them.